What follows are 19 T cell receptor beta chains derived from one specimen sequenced in a study of blood T cell repertoires in COVID-19. Profiled with immunoSEQ multiplex PCR; TCRdb holds only in-frame clones, not every one. The sample carries more than 150,000 clones, 80% to 90% recorded once. The sample was peripheral blood. The receptors stem from a man in his 60s with acute or convalescent COVID-19.

The chain combines TRBV7-9 with TRBJ1-1; 8 nucleotides agree with TRBD1. CDR3 length: 15 amino acids. J lost 6 bases, V lost 5 bases, and 11 bases had no gene match. Germline values: CDR1 SEHNR, CDR2 FQNEAQ (reference sequence). The CDR3 region has the DNA TGTGCCAGCAGCCAGATTAGACAGGGGAGGCCTGAAGCTTTCTTT. This translates into CASSQIRQGRPEAFF.

The chain employs TRBV6-2 or TRBV6-3 and TRBJ2-5, with 8 bases fitting TRBD1. CDR3 length: 15 amino acids. The J segment lost 1 base and the V segment lost 5 bases, leaving 6 bases of the junction unmatched. Germline-derived CDR1 and CDR2 are MNHEY and SVGEGT. CDR3 sequence (DNA): TGTGCCAGCAGTCAACTGGACAGGGTCCAAGAGACCCAGTACTTC. Encoded protein: CASSQLDRVQETQYF.

This CDR3 is CASSFGRGGNEQYF. Written as DNA, the CDR3 is TGTGCCAGCAGCTTTGGAAGGGGCGGCAACGAGCAGTACTTC. The V call is TRBV7-9, the J call TRBJ2-7; D may be TRBD1 (5 bases). Germline V gives CDR1 SEHNR, CDR2 FQNEAQ (reference sequence). CDR3 length: 14 amino acids. The germline V and J ends were trimmed by 3 bases and 5 bases, with 14 bases remaining between them.

V usage is TRBV11-2 and J usage is TRBJ2-1, with a weak D call TRBD1 (6 bases). The CDR3 totals 15 residues. Trimming left V 0 bases short and J 9 bases short, with 15 bases between. Germline CDR1 SGHAT, CDR2 FQNNGV. In DNA form, the CDR3 reads TGTGCCAGCAGCTTAGAACTACGGCCACAGGGTGAGCAGTTCTTC. Translating gives CASSLELRPQGEQFF. The variable domain in full, with the rest retrieved from reference TRBV11-2 and TRBJ2-1, is EAGVAQSPRYKIIEKRQSVAFWCNPISGHATLYWYQQILGQGPKLLIQFQNNGVVDDSQLPKDRFSAERLKGVDSTLKIQPAKLEDSAVYLCASSLELRPQGEQFFGPGTRLTVL.

This sequence joins TRBV6-5 and TRBJ1-1; no definite D call. The CDR3 runs to 12 residues. The germline V and J ends were trimmed by 6 bases and 4 bases, with 9 bases remaining between them. Germline CDR1 reads MNHEY; CDR2 reads SVGAGI. CDR3 nucleotide sequence: TGTGCCAGCAGGAGGCCGGGCACTGAAGCTTTCTTT. Its translation: CASRRPGTEAFF.

The V call is TRBV27, the J call TRBJ2-7; 7 bases are a match to TRBD1. With 4 bases clipped from V and 0 bases from J, the junction kept 6 bases outside the gene matches. CDR1 and CDR2 (germline): MNHEY, SMNVEV (reference sequence). The CDR3 is 15 amino acids. The CDR3 loop is CASSWTGMSSYEQYF. As DNA, the CDR3 is TGTGCCAGCAGTTGGACAGGCATGAGCTCCTACGAGCAGTACTTC.

This clone was seen more than once but under ten times. The chain recombines TRBV15 with TRBJ1-2; tentative D call: TRBD1 (5 bases). Trimming removed 0 bases from V and 4 bases from J, with 18 bases in between. Germline V gives CDR1 LNHNV, CDR2 YYDKDF (reference sequence). The CDR3 is 17 amino acids. This CDR3 is CATSRDRDRLKIYGYTF. In DNA, the CDR3 is TGTGCCACCAGCAGAGACAGGGATAGATTGAAAATCTATGGCTACACCTTC.

The chain recombines TRBV9 with TRBJ1-6, with unresolved D. The CDR3 is 14 amino acids. Germline V gives CDR1 SGDLS, CDR2 YYNGEE. V was trimmed by 0 bases and J by 7 bases, leaving 8 bases between them. The CDR3 loop is CASSVDGGNSPLHF. The CDR3 nucleotides are TGTGCCAGCAGCGTAGATGGCGGAAATTCACCCCTCCACTTT.

The V and J genes are TRBV15 and TRBJ1-5, with TRBD1 as a possible D gene (6 bases). CDR1 is LNHNV and CDR2 is YYDKDF in the germline V gene (reference sequence). Trimming took 2 bases from V and 1 from J, leaving 9 bases between them. The CDR3 totals 15 residues. The CDR3 is CATSRPDSSNQPQHF. DNA of the CDR3: TGTGCCACCAGCAGACCGGACAGCAGCAATCAGCCCCAGCATTTT.

The DNA for the CDR3 is TGTGCCAGCAGCCCGAGGGACAGGGAGAACACTGAAGCTTTCTTT. Translation: CASSPRDRENTEAFF. The V call is TRBV9, the J call TRBJ1-1, with 9 bases identical to TRBD1. Germline assignment: CDR1 SGDLS and CDR2 YYNGEE. The CDR3 contains 15 residues. Trimming cost V 4 bases and J 1 base; bases outside gene matches: 5.

V gene TRBV19 combines with J gene TRBJ1-2; no clear D. V was trimmed by 5 bases and J by 7 bases, leaving 14 bases between them. The V gene's germline CDR1 is LNHDA and CDR2 SQIVND (reference sequence). This CDR3 spans 13 amino acids. CDR3 coding DNA: TGTGCCAGTAGTTTCCCCTTGGTCGGTGGCTACACCTTC. Encoded protein: CASSFPLVGGYTF.

The V gene is TRBV30, the J gene TRBJ2-2; TRBD2 matches 7 bases. Trimming at V came to 3 bases and at J to 4 bases, leaving 5 bases not matched to a gene. Germline V CDR1 and CDR2: GTSNPN, SVGIG (reference sequence). The CDR3 has 14 amino acids. CDR3 sequence (DNA): TGTGCCTGGAGCCGGGACTATTTCACCGGGGAGCTGTTTTTT. This codes for CAWSRDYFTGELFF.

The chain has TRBV27 and TRBJ1-5, with 11 bases fitting TRBD1. The junction had 8 bases not matched to a gene; V was cut back by 2 bases and J by 2 bases. The germline V gene has CDR1 MNHEY and CDR2 SMNVEV (reference sequence). The CDR3 has 18 residues. CDR3 protein: CASSLTLRDRGGNQPQHF. CDR3 DNA: TGTGCCAGCAGTTTAACCCTCCGGGACAGGGGGGGCAATCAGCCCCAGCATTTT.

This chain connects TRBV19 to TRBJ1-4; 9 nucleotides match TRBD1. Unmatched junction bases numbered 8, after V lost 3 bases and J lost 9 bases. The germline CDR1 and CDR2 sequences are LNHDA and SQIVND (reference sequence). The CDR3 extends over 15 amino acids. The CDR3 sequence is CASSMPRQGGKKLFF. CDR3 DNA sequence: TGTGCCAGTAGTATGCCCCGACAGGGGGGTAAAAAACTGTTTTTT.

The chain couples TRBV28 to TRBJ1-6; a weak D match, TRBD1 (5 bases). This CDR3 has 14 amino acids. Trimming removed 5 bases at V and 5 bases at J, with 10 bases between. The germline gives CDR1 MDHEN, CDR2 SYDVKM. The CDR3 loop is CASSQPTDNSPLHF. The DNA of the CDR3 is TGTGCCAGCAGTCAACCGACAGATAATTCACCCCTCCACTTT.

The rearrangement uses TRBV7-6 and TRBJ2-3, with 8 bases fitting TRBD2. Trimming cost V 5 bases and J 0 bases; bases outside gene matches: 7. Per the germline V gene, CDR1 is SGHVS and CDR2 is FNYEAQ. This CDR3 comprises 16 residues. The CDR3: CASSPIAGTSTDTQYF. CDR3 nucleotides: TGTGCCAGCAGCCCAATAGCGGGGACTAGCACAGATACGCAGTATTTT.

The gene calls are TRBV23-1 and TRBJ1-5; the match to TRBD1 covers 8 bases. TRBV23-1 is filed as an ORF, its function uncertain. Trimming at V came to 3 bases and at J to 5 bases, leaving 12 bases not matched to a gene. This CDR3 is 17 amino acids long. The CDR3 sequence is CASSQRVGPGGHQPQHF. For the CDR3, the DNA is TGCGCCAGCAGTCAGAGAGTCGGGCCAGGGGGCCATCAGCCCCAGCATTTT.

Concerning this clone: Other DNA variants within this sample encode the same CDR3. The CDR3 is CSVTQGSSYEQYF. DNA for the CDR3: TGCAGCGTGACCCAGGGGAGCTCCTACGAGCAGTACTTC. The chain links TRBV29-1 to TRBJ2-7, with D possibly TRBD1 on 6 matching bases. The V end was cut by 6 bases, the J end by 0 bases, with 12 bases between. The germline CDR1 and CDR2 sequences are SQVTM and ANQGSEA. This CDR3 contains 13 residues.

The V gene is TRBV6-2 or TRBV6-3, the J gene TRBJ2-1; possible D gene TRBD2, 6 bases. CDR1 is MNHEY and CDR2 is SVGEGT in the germline V gene. The CDR3 spans 12 residues. Trimming cost V 2 bases and J 12 bases, with 11 bases left between them. The CDR3 sequence is CASSYLAQRQFF. The CDR3 DNA reads as TGTGCCAGCAGTTACCTAGCGCAACGGCAGTTCTTC.